The 5 T cell receptor beta chains reported below all come from one sample, sequenced in a study of CD8 T cells in ankylosing spondylitis. Study conclusions and caveats: Characteristic of ankylosing spondylitis blood, it appeared, was a TCR beta motif comprising roughly 8 highly homologous variants.

TCRdb redid the calling of the 5' RACE reads with MiXCR, one entry per CDR3 protein. Of 350,000 to 550,000 distinct CDR3 sequences listed, roughly a quarter were seen once; the top ten hold 0.89%. Their antigens remain unidentified. Source material: blood, either unsorted or a sorted T cell fraction (not recorded which). Receptors were obtained from a male donor with ankylosing spondylitis.

This chain joins TRBV11-1 and TRBJ2-1, with TRBD2 identical over 9 bases. V was clipped by 2 bases and J by 4 bases; unmatched bases: 9. The CDR3 length is 17 residues. Germline-derived CDR1 and CDR2 are SGHAT and FQDESV (reference sequence). CDR3 protein: CASSLFRYTSGYNEQFF. CDR3 DNA sequence: TGTGCCAGCAGCTTATTCCGATATACTAGCGGGTACAATGAGCAGTTCTTC. The full variable domain, in which reference TRBV11-1 and TRBJ2-1 provide the parts outside the CDR3, is EAEVAQSPRYKITEKSQAVAFWCDPISGHATLYWYRQILGQGPELLVQFQDESVVDDSQLPKDRFSAERLKGVDSTLKIQPAELGDSAMYLCASSLFRYTSGYNEQFFGPGTRLTVL.

This clonotype has at least ten counts. The V gene is TRBV5-1, the J gene TRBJ2-3, with TRBD2 matching 9 bases. V shed 4 bases and J 0 bases; nucleotides not matched to a gene: 3. Germline loops: CDR1 SGHRS, CDR2 YFSETQ. The CDR3 is 15 residues long. CDR3 in DNA: TGCGCCAGCAGCGACACTAGCGGGAGCACAGATACGCAGTATTTT. This encodes CASSDTSGSTDTQYF.

The chain couples TRBV5-6 to TRBJ2-3; a weak D match, TRBD1 (5 bases). V was trimmed by 0 bases and J by 3 bases, leaving 8 bases between them. This CDR3 region has 14 residues. Germline CDR1 is SGHDT and CDR2 is YYEEEE. The chain's CDR3 is CASSLGYRTDTQYF. The CDR3 nucleotides are TGTGCCAGCAGCTTGGGATACAGGACAGATACGCAGTATTTT.

The chain is built from TRBV20-1 and TRBJ2-2, with D maybe TRBD1 (5 bases). This CDR3 has 13 amino acids. Germline CDR1 reads DFQATT; CDR2 reads SNEGSKA (reference sequence). The V end was cut by 3 bases, the J end by 2 bases, with 7 bases between. CDR3 sequence reads: CSARDTNTGELFF. The CDR3 coding sequence is TGCAGTGCTAGGGACACTAACACCGGGGAGCTGTTTTTT.

This clonotype came up a few times. The chain joins TRBV4-1 to TRBJ1-1; D not certain. Trimming removed 4 bases from V and 0 bases from J, with 12 bases in between. This CDR3 comprises 15 residues. CDR1 is MGHRA, CDR2 YSYEKL, per germline. The CDR3 sequence is CASSPPGGMNTEAFF. In DNA form, the CDR3 reads TGCGCCAGCAGCCCTCCGGGAGGGATGAACACTGAAGCTTTCTTT.